This T cell receptor (beta chain) was found in a study of shared clonotypes between healthy human individuals. Study outcomes and limitations: Clonotypes that were shared across a handful of donors made up approximately 5% of naive CD4 clonotypes. The authors sampled blood alone, and tissue repertoires likely differ.

The V gene lost 1 base and the J gene lost 6 bases, with 6 bases spanning the gap. The CDR3 spans 13 residues. Germline V CDR1 and CDR2: MGHDK, SYGVNS. As for this clone: Its antigen is undetermined.

CD45RO-negative CD8 cells positively selected for CCR7 made up the naive population, which excluded terminally differentiated effector memory CD45RA+ cells. For every subset, genomic DNA was evenly distributed across several immunoSEQ plates. It was approximately 0.2 ug DNA, around 33,000 T cell genomes, that sorted-subset replicate PCRs used. Measured with immunoSEQ multiplex PCR; TCRdb has only the in-frame clones, and not every one. In the table there are roughly 2 million clones, about 95% of which are singletons. Specimen: naive CD8+ T cells sorted from blood. This clonotype originated in a man aged 18 to 29 in good health. This chain joins TRBV25-1 and TRBJ2-2, with D possibly TRBD2 on 6 matching bases. Written as DNA, the CDR3 is TGTGCCAGCAGTGAATGGGAGGCCGGGGAGCTGTTTTTT. Amino acid sequence: CASSEWEAGELFF.